One sample yielded the 5 T cell receptor beta chains listed below, sequenced in a study of T cells after posttransplantation cyclophosphamide (dated by TCRdb to 2016 to 2017). The protocol used for the library was the immunoSEQ multiplex PCR assay. TCRdb provides this immuneACCESS table in a form limited to in-frame rearrangements. Some clones are lacking; in checked studies, under half of them reflect an unresolved V gene, and why the rest are absent is not known. Present in this sample are over 2,500 clones, over 75% of which were seen just once. Of the sample, 12% falls within the top ten clones. The sequenced sample consisted of CD8+ T cells sorted from PBMCs. All receptors derive from a woman aged 45-59 years in good health and a related stem cell transplant donor.

The CDR3 loop is CASSLVGTGGTYEQYF. CDR3 bases: TGTGCCAGCAGCTTAGTAGGGACAGGGGGCACCTACGAGCAGTACTTC. The chain links TRBV7-9 to TRBJ2-7; TRBD1 matches 12 bases. Germline assignment: CDR1 SEHNR and CDR2 FQNEAQ (reference sequence). This CDR3 comprises 16 residues. The J segment lost 2 bases and the V segment lost 1 base, leaving 3 bases of the junction unmatched. Variable domain in full (rest from reference TRBV7-9 and TRBJ2-7): DTGVSQNPRHKITKRGQNVTFRCDPISEHNRLYWYRQTLGQGPEFLTYFQNEAQLEKSRLLSDRFSAERPKGSFSTLEIQRTEQGDSAMYLCASSLVGTGGTYEQYFGPGTRLTVT.

This rearrangement joins TRBV5-1 to TRBJ1-1; no clear D gene. In germline, CDR1 is SGHRS, CDR2 YFSETQ. The V and J ends lost 0 bases and 0 bases respectively, with 21 bases between them. The CDR3 covers 19 residues. The CDR3 sequence is CASSLDIRAPGWMNTEAFF. As DNA, the CDR3 is TGCGCCAGCAGCTTGGATATTCGAGCCCCAGGCTGGATGAACACTGAAGCTTTCTTT. Complete variable domain (other parts from reference TRBV5-1 and TRBJ1-1): KAGVTQTPRYLIKTRGQQVTLSCSPISGHRSVSWYQQTPGQGLQFLFEYFSETQRNKGNFPGRFSGRQFSNSRSEMNVSTLELGDSALYLCASSLDIRAPGWMNTEAFFGQGTRLTVV.

This chain connects TRBV6-1 to TRBJ1-4, with a possible D match to TRBD1 (6 bases). Trimming took 2 bases from V and 6 from J, leaving 10 bases between them. Per germline, CDR1 MNHNS and CDR2 SASEGT. This CDR3 region has 14 residues. This chain's CDR3 is CASSEQGLDEKLFF. CDR3 nucleotides: TGTGCCAGCAGTGAACAGGGGTTGGATGAAAAACTGTTTTTT.

The V gene is TRBV13, the J gene TRBJ2-2; D is unclear. V was trimmed by 0 bases and J by 3 bases, leaving 8 bases between them. The CDR3 covers 15 residues. Germline V gene sequence: CDR1 PRHDT, CDR2 FYEKMQ (reference sequence). The CDR3 sequence: CASSLGQRDTGELFF. CDR3 DNA: TGTGCCAGCAGCTTAGGGCAGCGCGACACCGGGGAGCTGTTTTTT.

The V and J genes are TRBV5-5 and TRBJ2-7; 9 bases match TRBD1. The CDR3 covers 15 residues. The germline CDR1 and CDR2 sequences are SGHKS and YYEKEE (reference sequence). The V segment lost 4 bases and the J segment 0 bases; nucleotides outside the gene matches: 5. CDR3 in DNA: TGTGCCAGCAGCACTGGGACAGGGCCCTCCTACGAGCAGTACTTC. Translating it yields CASSTGTGPSYEQYF.